The 18 T cell receptor beta chains below all came from one sample that was sequenced in a study of blood T cell repertoires in COVID-19. Clones were sequenced by immunoSEQ multiplex PCR, and TCRdb holds only the in-frame ones, with some missing. The table lists approximately 190,000 clones, 85% to 90% of them singletons. Material for sequencing was PBMCs or T cells enriched from blood (not recorded which). The receptor source for this set is a woman aged 40 to 49 in a cohort exposed to, infected with or recovered from COVID-19 (not recorded which).

The chain carries TRBV5-6 and TRBJ1-2; 8 positions match TRBD1. Germline-derived CDR1 and CDR2 are SGHDT and YYEEEE. The CDR3 is 13 amino acids. V gave up 3 bases and J gave up 4 bases; unmatched junction bases: 2. The CDR3 DNA is TGTGCCAGCAGCTCTACAGGGGGCTATGGCTACACCTTC. Its translation: CASSSTGGYGYTF.

The V call is TRBV4-1, the J call TRBJ1-1, with 10 bases lining up with TRBD1. Per the germline V gene, CDR1 is MGHRA and CDR2 is YSYEKL. Trimming took 0 bases from V and 6 from J; bases not matched to a gene: 19. CDR3 length: 20 amino acids. The CDR3 coding sequence is TGCGCCAGCAGCCAAGAAGGGGCCCTGGTTCCGGGACAGGGGTGGGCTGAAGCTTTCTTT. Protein: CASSQEGALVPGQGWAEAFF.

This chain connects TRBV7-6 to TRBJ1-3, with a possible D match to TRBD1 (6 bases). This CDR3 has 15 residues. The V end lost 6 bases, the J end lost 6 bases, and 18 bases lay between the germline ends. Germline loops: CDR1 SGHVS, CDR2 FNYEAQ. This CDR3 reads CASSSSGPGENTIYF. Written as DNA, the CDR3 is TGTGCCAGCAGTTCTAGTGGACCAGGGGAAAACACCATATATTTT. Based on the CDR3 plus reference TRBV7-6 and TRBJ1-3, the full variable domain is GAGVSQSPRYKVTKRGQDVALRCDPISGHVSLYWYRQALGQGPEFLTYFNYEAQQDKSGLPNDRFSAERPEGSISTLTIQRTEQRDSAMYRCASSSSGPGENTIYFGEGSWLTVV.

This clone was observed a single time. The chain joins TRBV30 to TRBJ1-2, with D possibly TRBD1 on 5 matching bases. Trimming left V 4 bases short and J 4 bases short, with 7 bases between. The CDR3 contains 11 residues. Germline CDR1 reads GTSNPN; CDR2 reads SVGIG (reference sequence). The chain's CDR3 is CAWMGGYGYTF. CDR3 DNA sequence: TGTGCCTGGATGGGGGGCTATGGCTACACCTTC.

The DNA of the CDR3 is TGTGCCAGCAGCTTAGGGGAGGGGACTAACTATGGCTACACCTTC. It codes for CASSLGEGTNYGYTF. This rearrangement joins TRBV7-9 to TRBJ1-2, with D possibly TRBD1 on 5 matching bases. The CDR3 has 15 residues. Germline V gene data show CDR1 as SEHNR and CDR2 as FQNEAQ (reference sequence). V was shortened by 1 base and J by 0 bases, with 9 bases between the two germline ends.

This clone is a singleton in its sample. This rearrangement joins TRBV6-2 or TRBV6-3 to TRBJ2-7, with D uncertain. CDR1 is MNHEY, CDR2 SVGEGT, per germline. Trimming shortened V by 2 bases and J by 4 bases, and 12 bases separated the two germline ends. The CDR3 spans 14 residues. CDR3 in DNA: TGTGCCAGCAGTTACCGTCAAATCCGGTACGAGCAGTACTTC. This encodes CASSYRQIRYEQYF.

This clone was counted between two and nine times. The V call is TRBV11-2, the J call TRBJ1-2; no clear D. This CDR3 spans 15 amino acids. V shed 5 bases and J shed 2 bases, with 15 bases lying between them. The V gene's germline CDR1 is SGHAT and CDR2 FQNNGV. The CDR3 DNA follows: TGTGCCAGCAGCCCAACTACGACGTTGAACTATGGCTACACCTTC. This translates into CASSPTTTLNYGYTF.

The chain links TRBV7-5 to TRBJ2-1; the tabulated D call, TRBD2, remains unverified against the DNA. TRBV7-5 is noted as a pseudogene. The CDR3 spans 16 residues. In nucleotides, the CDR3 is TGTGTCAGAAGCCTAGGACTAGTCCCCCCGGCATGTGAGCAGTTCTTC. The encoded protein is CVRSLGLVPPACEQFF.

The chain has TRBV5-6 and TRBJ2-1; 8 bases fit TRBD2. This CDR3 has 13 residues. In germline, CDR1 is SGHDT, CDR2 YYEEEE. Germline trimming cut 2 bases from V and 9 bases from J; bases unmatched to any gene: 4. The CDR3 is CASSLSLAGEQFF. CDR3 in DNA: TGTGCCAGCAGCTTATCTCTAGCGGGTGAGCAGTTCTTC.

The chain couples TRBV12-3 or TRBV12-4 to TRBJ1-2; a possible D gene is TRBD1 (6 bases). This CDR3 is 13 amino acids long. Trimming stripped 7 bases from V and 4 bases from J, with 13 bases between. The DNA of the CDR3 is TGTGCCAGCACCCCGGACAGCTTCTATGGCTACACCTTC. It yields the protein CASTPDSFYGYTF.

The J gene is TRBJ1-1, the V gene TRBV21-1; TRBD1 reflects the table's D call only, with no check against the DNA. TRBV21-1 is a known pseudogene. The CDR3 is 14 residues long. The CDR3, as DNA: TGTGCCAGCAGCCCACAGGGCTCGGGCACTGAAGCTTTCTTT. Translated: CASSPQGSGTEAFF.

The chain carries TRBV6-1 and TRBJ2-7; D may be TRBD2 (6 bases). The V gene lost 1 base and the J gene lost 6 bases, with 16 bases spanning the gap. The length of the CDR3 is 15 residues. Germline CDR1 is MNHNS and CDR2 is SASEGT. The CDR3 nucleotides read TGTGCCAGCAGTGAAGAGGGAGCGGGTAGTGTCGAGCAGTACTTC. This gives the protein CASSEEGAGSVEQYF.

The rearrangement uses TRBV30 and TRBJ2-7; 7 bases match TRBD1. CDR3 length equals 11 residues. Germline CDR1 reads GTSNPN; CDR2 reads SVGIG (reference sequence). V gave up 4 bases and J gave up 6 bases; unmatched junction bases: 3. The chain's CDR3 is CAWTNRGEQYF. CDR3 DNA sequence: TGTGCCTGGACCAACAGGGGCGAGCAGTACTTC.

In its sample, this clone was seen once. V is TRBV11-3 and J is TRBJ2-5; 7 bases agree with TRBD1. V gave up 4 bases and J gave up 3 bases; unmatched junction bases: 8. The CDR3 runs 15 residues. Germline values: CDR1 SGHNT, CDR2 YENEEA. This CDR3 reads CASSSGGDREETQYF. The CDR3 DNA reads as TGTGCCAGCAGCTCTGGGGGTGACAGGGAAGAGACCCAGTACTTC.

The rearrangement uses TRBV6-5 and TRBJ1-1, with D unclear. The CDR3 totals 12 residues. The V gene lost 7 bases and the J gene lost 0 bases, with 6 bases spanning the gap. Germline CDR1 and CDR2: MNHEY and SVGAGI. CDR3 loop: CASMRMNTEAFF. As DNA, the CDR3 is TGTGCCAGCATGAGGATGAACACTGAAGCTTTCTTT.

The chain recombines TRBV19 with TRBJ1-5; D is undetermined. CDR1 and CDR2 (germline): LNHDA, SQIVND (reference sequence). The CDR3 runs 13 residues. Trimming removed 3 bases from V and 5 bases from J, with 8 bases in between. The DNA for the CDR3 is TGTGCCAGTAGTATCCGCGGGTATCAGCCCCAGCATTTT. Encoded protein: CASSIRGYQPQHF.

The J gene is TRBJ2-1, the V gene TRBV28; tentatively, D is TRBD2 (7 bases). The CDR3 runs 14 residues. Looked up from germline, CDR1 is MDHEN and CDR2 is SYDVKM. Between the trimmed V and J ends, which lost 8 bases and 2 bases, there was a span of 13 bases. The CDR3: CASVSGGPYNEQFF. The CDR3 nucleotides read TGTGCCAGCGTCTCCGGGGGGCCCTACAATGAGCAGTTCTTC.

V gene TRBV10-3 combines with J gene TRBJ1-3; D not resolved. CDR3 size: 14 residues. The V gene lost 8 bases and the J gene lost 1 base, with 12 bases spanning the gap. The V gene's germline CDR1 is ENHRY and CDR2 SYGVKD. CDR3 amino acids: CAIQLGRSGNTIYF. The CDR3 coding sequence is TGTGCCATCCAATTGGGGAGATCTGGAAACACCATATATTTT.